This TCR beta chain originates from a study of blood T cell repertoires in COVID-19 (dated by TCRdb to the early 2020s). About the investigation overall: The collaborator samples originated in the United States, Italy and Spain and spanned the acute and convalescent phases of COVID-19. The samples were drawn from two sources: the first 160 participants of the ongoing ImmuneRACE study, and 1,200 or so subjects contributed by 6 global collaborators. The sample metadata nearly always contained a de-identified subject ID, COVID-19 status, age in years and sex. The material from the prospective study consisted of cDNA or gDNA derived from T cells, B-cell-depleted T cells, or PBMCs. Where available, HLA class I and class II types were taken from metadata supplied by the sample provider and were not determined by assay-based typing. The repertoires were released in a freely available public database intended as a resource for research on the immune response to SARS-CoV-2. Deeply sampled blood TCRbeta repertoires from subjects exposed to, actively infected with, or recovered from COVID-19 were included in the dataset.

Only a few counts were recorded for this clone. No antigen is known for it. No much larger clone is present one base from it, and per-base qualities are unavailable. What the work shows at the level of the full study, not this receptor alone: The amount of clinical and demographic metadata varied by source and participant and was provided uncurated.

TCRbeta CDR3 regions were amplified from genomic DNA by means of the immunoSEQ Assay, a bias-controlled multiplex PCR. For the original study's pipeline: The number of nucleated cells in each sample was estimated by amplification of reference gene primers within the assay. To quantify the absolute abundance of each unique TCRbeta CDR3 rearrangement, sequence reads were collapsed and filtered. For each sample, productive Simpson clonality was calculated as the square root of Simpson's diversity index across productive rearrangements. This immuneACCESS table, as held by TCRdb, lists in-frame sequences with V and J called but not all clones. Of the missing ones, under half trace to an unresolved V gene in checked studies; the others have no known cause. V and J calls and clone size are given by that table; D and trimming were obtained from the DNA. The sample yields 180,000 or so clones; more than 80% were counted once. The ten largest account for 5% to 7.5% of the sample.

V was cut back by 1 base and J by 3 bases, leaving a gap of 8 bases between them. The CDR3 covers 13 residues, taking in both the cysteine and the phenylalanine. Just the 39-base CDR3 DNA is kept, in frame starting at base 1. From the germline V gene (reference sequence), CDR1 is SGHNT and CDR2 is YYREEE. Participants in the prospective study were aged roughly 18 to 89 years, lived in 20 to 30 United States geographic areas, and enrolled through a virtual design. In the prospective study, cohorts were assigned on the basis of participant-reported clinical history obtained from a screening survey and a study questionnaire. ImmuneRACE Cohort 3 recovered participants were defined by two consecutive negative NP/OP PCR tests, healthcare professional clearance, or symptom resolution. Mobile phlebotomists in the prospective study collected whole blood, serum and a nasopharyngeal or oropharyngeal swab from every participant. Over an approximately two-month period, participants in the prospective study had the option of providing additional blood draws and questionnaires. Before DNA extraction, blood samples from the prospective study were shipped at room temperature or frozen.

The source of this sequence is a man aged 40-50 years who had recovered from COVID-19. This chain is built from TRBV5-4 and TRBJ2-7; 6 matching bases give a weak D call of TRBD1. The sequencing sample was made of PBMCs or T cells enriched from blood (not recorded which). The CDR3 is CASSLKGGYEQYF. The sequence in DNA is TGTGCCAGCAGCTTGAAAGGGGGCTACGAGCAGTACTTC.